The clone carrying this T cell receptor beta chain was detected a few times. Thawed unstimulated PBMCs were FACS-sorted by CD3, CD4 and CD8 into two populations. This entry comes from a study of T cell clones after liver transplantation. Libraries were prepared by immunoSEQ multiplex PCR; TCRdb keeps only in-frame clonotypes and omits some of them. This table has about 24,000 clones, about 70% appearing once. Germline lookup yields CDR1 MNHNY and CDR2 SVGAGI (reference sequence). The CDR3 consists of 15 residues. V lost 2 bases, J lost 8 bases, and 16 bases lay in between. The sequence was obtained from a human donor who received a liver transplant. Sequencing used CD4+ T cells from blood, obtained before liver transplant. The chain carries TRBV6-6 and TRBJ2-1; D gene unclear. CDR3 residues: CASSYRQIRRDEQFF. The CDR3 DNA is TGTGCCAGCAGTTACCGGCAAATCCGACGAGATGAGCAGTTCTTC.